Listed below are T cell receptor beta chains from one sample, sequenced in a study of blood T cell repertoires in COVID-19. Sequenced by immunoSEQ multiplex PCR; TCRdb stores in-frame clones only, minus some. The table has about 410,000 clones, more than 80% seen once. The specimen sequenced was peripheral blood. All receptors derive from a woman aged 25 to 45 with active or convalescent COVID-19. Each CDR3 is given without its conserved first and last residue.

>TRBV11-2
ASSFNRGSTDTQY
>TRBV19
ASRRREINQPQH
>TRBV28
ASSRGQFFSIYEQY
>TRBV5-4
ASSPDRGNSPLH
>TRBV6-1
ASSDRDRGVTDTQY
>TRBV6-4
ATPLNRDTAYEQY
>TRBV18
AVAGSGNTIY
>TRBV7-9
ASSYLTGDYGYT
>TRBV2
ASSFGQGRTTEAF
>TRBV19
ASSRAGVAKNIQY
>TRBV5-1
ASSLDRGRETQY
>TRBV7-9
ASSDTGTGGEMGEQY
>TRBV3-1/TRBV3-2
ASSQGDRVSGNTIY
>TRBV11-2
ASSLTSGDTGELF
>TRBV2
ASMTGISEQF
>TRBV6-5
ASSSLGAAQDTQY
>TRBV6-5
ASSSQYSNQPQH
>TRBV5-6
ASSLWDLAGEDGELF
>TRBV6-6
ASSNLGQGTGGEH
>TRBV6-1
ASSDSLSQGLSSGNTIY
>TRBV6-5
ASRITGTGNQPQH
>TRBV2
ASSGLAGAQTKNTGELF
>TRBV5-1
ASSLAGQGTNTGELF
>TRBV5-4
ASSSGTLGTDTQY
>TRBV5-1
ASSKEQINEQF
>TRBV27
ASSLSTGGIYHSPLH
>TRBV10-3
AISETGSGNTEAF
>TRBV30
AWSPGGYEQY
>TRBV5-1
ASSLSGGALREQY
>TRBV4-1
ASSQLAGVRPNEQF
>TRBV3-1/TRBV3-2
ASSYQDNYGYT
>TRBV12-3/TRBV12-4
ASNAGGNEQF
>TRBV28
ASSQTGGTIQYGYT
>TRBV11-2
ASSNPKGGSGANVLT
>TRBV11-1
ASSSPGGNYGYT
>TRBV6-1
ASSENIYGYT
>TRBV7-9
ASSSQGAGETQY
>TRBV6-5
ASSDNGGYT
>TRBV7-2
ASSPRDRWDGYT
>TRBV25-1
ASGGQLSNQPQH
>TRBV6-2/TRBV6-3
ASSRVGDRVPNEQF
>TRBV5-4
ASSGPFSYMNTEAF